Included here is one TCR beta chain sequence, with context. The antigen remains undetermined. CDR3 length: 14 amino acids. Germline-derived CDR1 and CDR2 are SGHKS and YYEKEE (reference sequence). V was clipped by 4 bases and J by 4 bases, with 12 bases between them. The primer mix had 60 Vbeta and 13 Jbeta primers. Repertoires were generated with immunoSEQ multiplex PCR, while TCRdb's copy carries only in-frame clones and drops some. The sample has 150,000 to 200,000 clones, about three quarters seen once; the top ten hold 1.1%. The data were obtained in a study of cytomegalovirus exposure and HLA in healthy donors. Broader study findings: CMV serostatus was the sole immune exposure information available. Cytomegalovirus-associated status was assigned to 164 TCR beta chains. Being productive about 90% or about 30% of the time was typical of most TCR beta V segments in an earlier analysis.

The rearrangement links TRBV5-5 to TRBJ2-1, with a weak D call TRBD2 (6 bases). This TCR was recovered from a woman aged 40-49 years in good health and CMV-seronegative. The sample was PBMCs. The CDR3 sequence: CASSGGDRYNEQFF. The CDR3 coding sequence is TGTGCCAGCAGCGGAGGGGATCGGTACAATGAGCAGTTCTTC.